The source of this T cell receptor (beta chain) is a study of control samples from healthy donors and cancer patients. Trimming stripped 6 bases from V and 0 bases from J, with 15 bases between. The CDR3 totals 15 residues. CDR1 and CDR2 from the germline V gene are KGHSH and LQKENI. The method was immunoSEQ multiplex PCR; TCRdb's version includes in-frame clones alone and lacks a portion of them. This listing includes 150,000 to 200,000 clones. This TCR was sampled from a woman aged 25 to 45 in good health. The J gene is TRBJ2-7, the V gene TRBV18; perhaps TRBD2 as D (6 bases). Sequences were obtained from blood. The CDR3 is CASSPLGGTSYEQYF. The DNA of the CDR3 is TGTGCCAGCTCCCCCCTCGGAGGGACCTCCTACGAGCAGTACTTC.